This record concerns one TCR beta chain sequence. Its target is not known. The data belong to a study of CD8+ T cells in alopecia areata. Study context: Tofacitinib was taken orally by treated patients, and the dose was 5 to 10 mg twice daily. Study-wide points: Higher clonality was seen in lesional scalp than in normal scalp, especially in alopecia totalis/universalis.

Reverse transcription of extracted RNA yielded cDNA, which provided the sequencing template. Profiling relied on immunoSEQ multiplex PCR, and the TCRdb table lists in-frame clones only, not all of them. The data contain 180,000 or so clones, roughly 66% of them singletons. The CDR3 sequence is 11 residues long. Germline loops: CDR1 SGHRS, CDR2 YFSETQ. The V end lost 7 bases, the J end lost 7 bases, and 9 bases lay between the germline ends. The material was CD8+ T cells sorted from blood, obtained at week 0. The chain joins TRBV5-1 to TRBJ2-1, with TRBD1 as a possible D gene (5 bases). This receptor was identified in a human donor with alopecia areata. The CDR3 is CASLQGNEQFF. The CDR3 region has the DNA TGCGCCAGCCTCCAGGGAAATGAGCAGTTCTTC.